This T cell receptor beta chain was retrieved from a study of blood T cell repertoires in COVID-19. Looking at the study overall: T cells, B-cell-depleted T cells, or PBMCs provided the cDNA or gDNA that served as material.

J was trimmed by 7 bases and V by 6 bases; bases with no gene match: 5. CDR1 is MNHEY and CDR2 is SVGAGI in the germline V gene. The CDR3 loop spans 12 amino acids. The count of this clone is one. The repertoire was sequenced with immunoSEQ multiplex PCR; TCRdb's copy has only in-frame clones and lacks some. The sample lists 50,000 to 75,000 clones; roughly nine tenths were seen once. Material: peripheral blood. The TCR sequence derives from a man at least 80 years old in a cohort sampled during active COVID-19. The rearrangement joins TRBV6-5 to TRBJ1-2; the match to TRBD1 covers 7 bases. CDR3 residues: CASSRQGTGYTF. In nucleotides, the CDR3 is TGTGCCAGCAGCAGACAGGGTACTGGCTACACCTTC.